The clone carrying this T cell receptor (beta chain) appeared a few times. This entry comes from a study of identical twins. In germline, CDR1 is SNHLY, CDR2 FYNNEI. V lost 9 bases to trimming and J lost 3 bases; unmatched junction nucleotides: 6. The CDR3 loop spans 14 amino acids. Unique molecular identifiers were present on the cDNA, which also gained a universal primer site by template switching. A single record per CDR3 protein comes from TCRdb applying MiXCR to the 5' RACE reads. In the table there are 250,000 to 300,000 distinct CDR3 sequences, roughly 8.7% of which are singletons. These data also formed part of another study, on yellow fever vaccine responses in identical twins. From that study: The authors reported partly convergent, partly personalized vaccine responses in identical twins.

Sequencing was performed on CD8+ T cells sorted from blood. This receptor was identified in a woman under 30 in good health. V gene TRBV2 combines with J gene TRBJ2-5, with 11 bases matching TRBD2. The DNA of the CDR3 is TGTGCCAGACACCTGGGACTAGCGGAAGAGACCCAGTACTTC. Encoded protein: CARHLGLAEETQYF.